The 32 T cell receptor beta chains reported below all come from one sample, sequenced in a study of blood T cell repertoires in COVID-19. Method: immunoSEQ multiplex PCR; TCRdb's copy keeps in-frame clones and lacks some. The sample records roughly 360,000 clones, 70% to 90% being singletons. Specimen: PBMCs or T cells enriched from blood (not recorded which). The receptor source for this set is a woman under 40 with acute COVID-19.

V usage is TRBV19 and J usage is TRBJ1-1, with TRBD1 identical over 9 bases. Germline-derived CDR1 and CDR2 are LNHDA and SQIVND (reference sequence). V trimming: 7 bases; J trimming: 5 bases; junction bases outside the gene matches: 5. CDR3 size: 13 residues. CDR3 loop: CASIKDRGTEAFF. The CDR3 DNA reads TGTGCCAGTATCAAGGACAGGGGAACTGAAGCTTTCTTT. The complete variable domain, with remaining parts taken from reference TRBV19 and TRBJ1-1, reads DGGITQSPKYLFRKEGQNVTLSCEQNLNHDAMYWYRQDPGQGLRLIYYSQIVNDFQKGDIAEGYSVSREKKESFPLTVTSAQKNPTAFYLCASIKDRGTEAFFGQGTRLTVV.

This clone turned up a few times. J is TRBJ2-2 and V is TRBV10-3; 10 bases are shared with TRBD1. The CDR3 covers 15 residues. Unmatched junction bases numbered 4, after V lost 6 bases and J lost 3 bases. Germline CDR1 is ENHRY and CDR2 is SYGVKD. CDR3 DNA sequence: TGTGCCATCAGGGGACAGGGGCCCCACACCGGGGAGCTGTTTTTT. Translation gives CAIRGQGPHTGELFF.

The chain links TRBV27 to TRBJ2-7, with 7 bases lining up with TRBD1. V lost 3 bases to trimming and J lost 2 bases; unmatched junction nucleotides: 10. The CDR3 has 16 amino acids. Germline V gene data show CDR1 as MNHEY and CDR2 as SMNVEV (reference sequence). CDR3 protein: CASSFRKGDRTYEQYF. The CDR3 region has the DNA TGTGCCAGCAGTTTCAGGAAGGGGGACAGAACCTACGAGCAGTACTTC.

The chain joins TRBV21-1 to TRBJ2-6; no check of the table's D call, TRBD1, against the DNA was made. TRBV21-1 is tagged as a pseudogene. The CDR3 totals 19 residues. The CDR3 DNA sequence: TGTGCCAGCAGCAAAGGGGGCGGTAAGACCCTCTCTGGGGCCAACGTCCTGACTTTC. It yields the protein CASSKGGGKTLSGANVLTF.

This clone was observed a single time. This sequence joins TRBV4-1 and TRBJ1-1, with D unclear. The germline CDR1 and CDR2 sequences are MGHRA and YSYEKL. CDR3 length: 13 amino acids. The V gene lost 3 bases and the J gene lost 3 bases, with 8 bases spanning the gap. The CDR3 loop reads CASSHQEDTEAFF. As DNA, the CDR3 is TGCGCCAGCAGCCACCAGGAGGACACTGAAGCTTTCTTT.

The chain combines TRBV29-1 with TRBJ2-3; D gene ambiguous. Germline V lookup: CDR1 SQVTM, CDR2 ANQGSEA. V shed 8 bases and J shed 2 bases, with 14 bases lying between them. This CDR3 contains 13 residues. DNA for the CDR3: TGCAGCTCGGATTGGGCAGCCACAGATACGCAGTATTTT. Its translation is CSSDWAATDTQYF.

The chain joins TRBV3-1 (or the pseudogene TRBV3-2) to TRBJ2-6; 8 nucleotides match TRBD1. The CDR3 contains 16 residues. The V segment lost 2 bases and the J segment 2 bases; nucleotides outside the gene matches: 2. CDR1 and CDR2 (germline): LGHDT, YNNKEL (reference sequence). In DNA form, the CDR3 reads TGTGCCAGCAGCCAACAGGGGGCAACTGGGGCCAACGTCCTGACTTTC. Encoded protein: CASSQQGATGANVLTF.

The CDR3 bases are TGTGCCAGCAGCTTAGGGGCAGGGGTGCATGAGCAGTTCTTC. It yields the protein CASSLGAGVHEQFF. The V gene is TRBV7-9, the J gene TRBJ2-1; a possible D gene is TRBD1 (6 bases). From germline, CDR1 is SEHNR and CDR2 FQNEAQ (reference sequence). Trimming took 1 base from V and 8 from J, leaving 12 bases between them. CDR3 length: 14 residues.

The rearrangement joins TRBV11-2 to TRBJ2-7; TRBD2 agrees at 12 bases. The CDR3 is made up of 18 amino acids. Trimming at V came to 1 base and at J to 6 bases, leaving 13 bases not matched to a gene. Germline-derived CDR1 and CDR2 are SGHAT and FQNNGV. CDR3 amino acids: CASSLVASGGVSVGEQYF. As DNA, the CDR3 is TGTGCCAGCAGCTTAGTTGCTAGCGGGGGGGTATCTGTAGGCGAGCAGTACTTC.

This clone was counted a single time. The V and J genes are TRBV12-3 or TRBV12-4 and TRBJ1-2, with TRBD1 matching over 10 bases. V shed 6 bases and J 6 bases; nucleotides not matched to a gene: 4. CDR3 size: 13 residues. CDR3 loop: CASRRTGGNGYTF. CDR3 sequence (DNA): TGTGCCAGCAGACGGACAGGGGGGAATGGCTACACCTTC.

This sequence joins TRBV7-3 and TRBJ2-1; 8 nucleotides line up with TRBD2. The J segment lost 4 bases and the V segment lost 3 bases, leaving 5 bases of the junction unmatched. CDR1 SGHTA and CDR2 FQGTGA come from the germline V gene. There are 15 residues in the CDR3. This CDR3 reads CASSFSAGGYNEQFF. DNA for the CDR3: TGTGCCAGCAGCTTTTCTGCGGGGGGTTACAATGAGCAGTTCTTC.

The rearrangement joins TRBV29-1 to TRBJ1-4; D ambiguous. Germline V gene data show CDR1 as SQVTM and CDR2 as ANQGSEA. CDR3 length: 13 amino acids. With 4 bases removed from V and 6 bases from J, the gap between germline ends came to 12 bases. The chain's CDR3 is CSVAGAGYEKLFF. DNA for the CDR3: TGCAGCGTTGCAGGAGCGGGCTATGAAAAACTGTTTTTT. The full variable domain, completed using reference TRBV29-1 and TRBJ1-4, is SAVISQKPSRDICQRGTSLTIQCQVDSQVTMMFWYRQQPGQSLTLIATANQGSEATYESGFVIDKFPISRPNLTFSTLTVSNMSPEDSSIYLCSVAGAGYEKLFFGSGTQLSVL.

This chain uses TRBV27 with TRBJ2-7; TRBD1 aligns across 8 bases. Germline V gene lookup returns CDR1 MNHEY and CDR2 SMNVEV (reference sequence). The CDR3 has 13 amino acids. Trimming at V came to 3 bases and at J to 2 bases, leaving 0 bases not matched to a gene. Here the CDR3 reads CASSFRGPYEQYF. The CDR3 nucleotides are TGTGCCAGCAGTTTCAGGGGGCCCTACGAGCAGTACTTC.

DNA of the CDR3: TGTGCCAGCAGCCCCATGCATGGGACAGGGTATGAGCAGTACTTC. Amino acids: CASSPMHGTGYEQYF. The chain recombines TRBV9 with TRBJ2-7, with TRBD1 matching 9 bases. The germline V gene encodes CDR1 SGDLS and CDR2 YYNGEE. The CDR3 sequence is 15 residues long. V was pared by 4 bases and J by 7 bases, with 12 bases of the junction left unmatched.

The chain is built from TRBV12-3 or TRBV12-4 and TRBJ1-2; D is uncertain. Trimming removed 5 bases at V and 5 bases at J, with 12 bases between. The CDR3 totals 13 residues. CDR3 residues: CASSDVGSYGYTF. DNA for the CDR3: TGTGCCAGCAGTGACGTGGGGAGTTATGGCTACACCTTC.

V is TRBV19 and J is TRBJ2-2, with TRBD2 matching 7 bases. The CDR3 has 15 residues. Germline lookup yields CDR1 LNHDA and CDR2 SQIVND (reference sequence). V lost 1 base, J lost 4 bases, and 3 bases stayed unmatched. CDR3 nucleotides: TGTGCCAGTAGTATAGTCCGGGAGGCCACCGGGGAGCTGTTTTTT. Its translation: CASSIVREATGELFF.

The chain uses TRBV15 and TRBJ2-7; TRBD1 matches 9 bases. The CDR3 has 14 residues. J lost 2 bases, V lost 4 bases, and 3 bases had no gene match. The V gene's germline CDR1 is LNHNV and CDR2 YYDKDF (reference sequence). CDR3 DNA sequence: TGTGCCACCAGCACTTACAGGGGGCCCTACGAGCAGTACTTC. Its translation is CATSTYRGPYEQYF. Variable domain in full (rest from reference TRBV15 and TRBJ2-7): DAMVIQNPRYQVTQFGKPVTLSCSQTLNHNVMYWYQQKSSQAPKLLFHYYDKDFNNEADTPDNFQSRRPNTSFCFLDIRSPGLGDTAMYLCATSTYRGPYEQYFGPGTRLTVT.

This sequence joins TRBV5-1 and TRBJ1-2, with D hard to call. This CDR3 is built from 15 residues. Trimming took 2 bases from V and 0 from J, leaving 11 bases between them. Germline assignment: CDR1 SGHRS and CDR2 YFSETQ. Here the CDR3 reads CASSLTRYSNYGYTF. DNA of the CDR3: TGCGCCAGCAGCTTAACACGTTATTCTAACTATGGCTACACCTTC.

The rearrangement joins TRBV20-1 to TRBJ2-5, with TRBD2 as a possible D gene (5 bases). V was shortened by 5 bases and J by 5 bases, with 9 bases between the two germline ends. This CDR3 comprises 11 residues. The germline CDR1 and CDR2 sequences are DFQATT and SNEGSKA (reference sequence). CDR3 protein: CSALERETQYF. The CDR3 DNA reads TGCAGTGCTTTAGAGCGGGAGACCCAGTACTTC.

The table lists this clone with a few counts. The rearrangement links TRBV5-5 to TRBJ2-1; the match to TRBD2 covers 8 bases. CDR3 size: 18 residues. V shed 0 bases, J shed 7 bases, and the junction held 15 bases outside the gene matches. CDR1 and CDR2 (germline): SGHKS, YYEKEE (reference sequence). CDR3 DNA sequence: TGTGCCAGCAGCTTGGATTTAAGCGGGGGCCTAAACCGGAATGAGCAGTTCTTC. It yields the protein CASSLDLSGGLNRNEQFF.

A remark on this clone: An end of the junction differs from the germline gene, which may be a read error. This chain connects TRBV7-9 to TRBJ2-1; no firm D call. Per the germline V gene, CDR1 is SEHNR and CDR2 is FQNEAQ (reference sequence). This CDR3 region has 16 residues. The CDR3 sequence: CASSLGLVASDNEQFF. CDR3 bases: TGTGCCAGCAGCTTAGGTCTAGTCGCCTCCGACAATGAGCAGTTCTTC.

The chain uses TRBV7-9 and TRBJ2-1, with 9 bases aligning to TRBD2. Germline CDR1 reads SEHNR; CDR2 reads FQNEAQ (reference sequence). The CDR3 extends over 15 amino acids. J lost 5 bases, V lost 3 bases, and 5 bases had no gene match. The CDR3 DNA reads as TGTGCCAGCAGCTTTAGGACTAGCGTTAACAATGAGCAGTTCTTC. Translating it yields CASSFRTSVNNEQFF.

The J gene is TRBJ1-4, the V gene TRBV29-1; D is perhaps TRBD1 (6 bases). Trimming removed 8 bases at V and 2 bases at J, with 15 bases between. Per the germline V gene, CDR1 is SQVTM and CDR2 is ANQGSEA. CDR3 length equals 14 residues. The CDR3 DNA sequence: TGCAGCCCTTGTCCTACAGGGACTAATGAAAAACTGTTTTTT. Translated: CSPCPTGTNEKLFF.

This chain joins TRBV9 and TRBJ2-7; TRBD1 matches at 7 bases. Germline V gene sequence: CDR1 SGDLS, CDR2 YYNGEE. The ends lost 4 bases at V and 5 bases at J; junction bases unmatched: 0. The CDR3 extends over 11 amino acids. CDR3 amino acids: CASSRGHEQYF. The DNA of the CDR3 is TGTGCCAGCAGCAGGGGGCACGAGCAGTACTTC.

This chain joins TRBV5-4 and TRBJ2-3; 10 nucleotides match TRBD2. V lost 1 base to trimming and J lost 0 bases; unmatched junction nucleotides: 5. The length of the CDR3 is 17 residues. In germline, CDR1 is SGHNT, CDR2 YYREEE (reference sequence). As DNA, the CDR3 is TGTGCCAGCAGCTTGATGAGCGGGGGGGCCAGCACAGATACGCAGTATTTT. Translating gives CASSLMSGGASTDTQYF.

This chain uses TRBV4-1 with TRBJ2-3; 14 bases are shared with TRBD2. The CDR3 is 16 amino acids. Germline V gene data show CDR1 as MGHRA and CDR2 as YSYEKL. J gave up 5 bases and V 3 bases, and 4 bases lay outside the gene matches. The CDR3, as DNA: TGCGCCAGCAGCCAGACTAGCGGGGGGGCCCAAGATACGCAGTATTTT. Encoded protein: CASSQTSGGAQDTQYF.

Comments on this clone: This same CDR3 is encoded by further DNA sequences in the sample. The chain combines TRBV5-4 with TRBJ2-1, with a possible D match to TRBD2 (5 bases). CDR1 and CDR2 (germline): SGHNT, YYREEE (reference sequence). There are 13 residues in the CDR3. Deletions cut 0 bases from V and 4 bases from J, with 5 bases between. CDR3 sequence reads: CASSLGGYNEQFF. The DNA for the CDR3 is TGTGCCAGCAGCTTGGGCGGGTACAATGAGCAGTTCTTC.

The chain couples TRBV6-5 to TRBJ1-4; D unclear. The CDR3 length is 15 residues. Deletions cut 2 bases from V and 3 bases from J, with 10 bases between. The germline gives CDR1 MNHEY, CDR2 SVGAGI. In DNA form, the CDR3 reads TGTGCCAGCAGTTACGCAGGTTCGGCTAATGAAAAACTGTTTTTT. Protein: CASSYAGSANEKLFF.

The chain joins TRBV6-5 to TRBJ2-3, with TRBD1 matching 7 bases. The ends lost 6 bases at V and 2 bases at J; junction bases unmatched: 5. CDR1 and CDR2 from the germline V gene are MNHEY and SVGAGI. The CDR3 runs to 14 residues. CDR3 sequence reads: CASRAGTATDTQYF. The CDR3 DNA reads TGTGCCAGCAGAGCCGGGACAGCCACAGATACGCAGTATTTT.

This rearrangement joins TRBV6-6 to TRBJ1-5; D is undetermined. Germline CDR1 MNHNY, CDR2 SVGAGI (reference sequence). The CDR3 sequence is 12 residues long. V was cut by 6 bases and J by 7 bases, with 10 bases left in between. CDR3 in DNA: TGTGCCAGCAGCAGCGATCGGCAGCCCCAGCATTTT. Residues: CASSSDRQPQHF.

Turning to this clone: Other DNA sequences in this sample translate to the same CDR3. The V gene is TRBV18, the J gene TRBJ2-7, with 11 bases that match TRBD1. With V trimmed by 2 bases and J by 5 bases, 2 bases remained unmatched. Germline CDR1 reads KGHSH; CDR2 reads LQKENI. There are 14 residues in the CDR3. In DNA, the CDR3 is TGTGCCAGCTCACCAGGGACAGGGGGTGACGAGCAGTACTTC. As protein: CASSPGTGGDEQYF.

The rearrangement uses TRBV20-1 and TRBJ2-3; D gene uncertain. The CDR3 is 11 residues long. V was trimmed by 6 bases and J by 2 bases, leaving 6 bases between them. From germline, CDR1 is DFQATT and CDR2 SNEGSKA (reference sequence). The CDR3 bases are TGCAGTGCAATACTCACAGATACGCAGTATTTT. This translates into CSAILTDTQYF.